These 7 T cell receptor beta chains came from one sample sequenced in a study of T cell responses to AZD1222 COVID-19 vaccine. TCRdb's table, derived via immunoSEQ multiplex PCR, lists solely in-frame clones and lacks some. The sample records some 150,000 clones, about 93% being singletons. Material: peripheral blood, obtained on day 0 of AZD1222 vaccination. These receptors came from an adult in good health.

In this sample, this clone turned up once. The chain employs TRBV11-3 and TRBJ2-1; D perhaps matches TRBD2 (6 bases). CDR1 SGHNT and CDR2 YENEEA come from the germline V gene. V lost 0 bases, J lost 6 bases, and 24 bases lay in between. The CDR3 covers 19 residues. Written as DNA, the CDR3 is TGTGCCAGCAGCTTAGACCGGTGGGGGGTCTCACTAAGGGGCAATGAGCAGTTCTTC. Protein: CASSLDRWGVSLRGNEQFF.

The rearrangement uses TRBV19 and TRBJ1-5; a weak D match, TRBD1 (6 bases). V lost 3 bases, J lost 6 bases, and 15 bases lay in between. The germline gives CDR1 LNHDA, CDR2 SQIVND (reference sequence). The CDR3 has 15 residues. The CDR3 DNA reads TGTGCCAGTAGTATCACTGGGACATGGTCTCAGCCCCAGCATTTT. It encodes CASSITGTWSQPQHF.

The V gene is TRBV30, the J gene TRBJ2-1; 13 nucleotides match TRBD2. V trimming: 3 bases; J trimming: 0 bases; junction bases outside the gene matches: 2. Germline lookup yields CDR1 GTSNPN and CDR2 SVGIG (reference sequence). This CDR3 comprises 16 residues. The chain's CDR3 is CAWRTSGRNSYNEQFF. DNA of the CDR3: TGTGCCTGGAGGACTAGCGGGAGGAACTCCTACAATGAGCAGTTCTTC.

The chain recombines TRBV6-2 or TRBV6-3 with TRBJ2-7; 12 nucleotides align to TRBD2. After removal of 3 bases from V and 4 bases from J, the junction contained 10 bases not matched to a gene. The CDR3 is 17 amino acids. The germline gives CDR1 MNHEY, CDR2 SVGEGT. The CDR3 reads CASSYQGWTSGAYEQYF. The DNA for the CDR3 is TGTGCCAGCAGTTATCAGGGGTGGACTAGCGGGGCTTACGAGCAGTACTTC.

The CDR3 sequence is CASSRSGRGQETQYF. The CDR3 DNA sequence: TGTGCCAGCAGCCGCTCAGGGCGGGGACAAGAGACCCAGTACTTC. V and J are TRBV11-3 and TRBJ2-5; D possibly corresponds to TRBD2 (6 bases). Looked up from germline, CDR1 is SGHNT and CDR2 is YENEEA. The CDR3 has 15 amino acids. V was shortened by 5 bases and J by 2 bases, with 15 bases between the two germline ends.

This chain links TRBV7-8 with TRBJ2-1, with 8 nucleotides matching TRBD2. Germline assignment: CDR1 SGHVS and CDR2 FQNEAQ. The CDR3 extends over 16 amino acids. Unmatched junction bases numbered 7, after V lost 2 bases and J lost 4 bases. CDR3 nucleotides: TGTGCCAGCAGCTTAATTTTCGGCGGGAGGTACAATGAGCAGTTCTTC. It yields the protein CASSLIFGGRYNEQFF. Combining the CDR3 with reference TRBV7-8 and TRBJ2-1 gives the whole variable domain GAGVSQSPRYKVAKRGQDVALRCDPISGHVSLFWYQQALGQGPEFLTYFQNEAQLDKSGLPSDRFFAERPEGSVSTLKIQRTQQEDSAVYLCASSLIFGGRYNEQFFGPGTRLTVL.

The V call is TRBV11-2, the J call TRBJ2-1; D is perhaps TRBD2 (7 bases). Germline values: CDR1 SGHAT, CDR2 FQNNGV. This CDR3 is built from 12 residues. Trimming took off 4 bases at V and 10 bases at J, with 11 bases between the two ends. CDR3 coding DNA: TGTGCCAGCAGCTCAAGGGGGGGCGAGCAGTTCTTC. Residues: CASSSRGGEQFF.